Listed below are T cell receptor beta chains from one sample, sequenced in a study of T-cell reconstitution after alpha-beta-depleted transplantation in children. TCRdb reprocessed the PCR reads with MiXCR, giving one entry per CDR3 protein. The data contain around 420,000 distinct CDR3 sequences, 15% to 20% of them seen just once; the ten biggest clones take up approximately 28%. This specimen consisted of PBMCs, mostly from graft donor cells, obtained 360 days after TCRalphabeta/CD19-depleted stem cell transplant. These receptors were obtained from a boy in the first two years of life who had a stem cell transplant for Wiskott-Aldrich syndrome, so the T cells may come from the graft donor. The CDR3 runs from the conserved cysteine through the conserved F or W. D genes are given only for firm matches. For some rows the clone size is stated as once, few or many, or as a class when expanded; others skip it.

j_gene,d_gene,abundance,v_gene,CDR3aa,CDR3nt
TRBJ2-5,TRBD2,-,TRBV4-1,CASSQGSPGLAGKQETQYF,TGCGCCAGCAGCCAAGGCAGTCCGGGACTAGCGGGGAAACAAGAGACCCAGTACTTC
TRBJ2-2,-,few,TRBV6-1,CASALRGTGELFF,TGTGCCAGCGCTTTACGGGGGACCGGGGAGCTGTTTTTT
TRBJ2-3,TRBD1,-,TRBV29-1,CSVPTGWDTQYF,TGCAGCGTTCCGACAGGGTGGGATACGCAGTATTTT
TRBJ2-7,-,-,TRBV30,CACFKAGYEQYF,TGTGCCTGCTTCAAAGCGGGCTACGAGCAGTACTTC
TRBJ1-4,TRBD1,-,TRBV20-1,CSAKRQGSWKLFF,TGCAGTGCTAAAAGACAGGGCTCATGGAAACTGTTTTTT
TRBJ1-2,TRBD1,-,TRBV20-1,CSAIRDRGHYYGYTF,TGCAGTGCTATAAGGGACAGGGGGCACTACTATGGCTACACCTTC
TRBJ2-1,TRBD2,-,TRBV24-1,CATSKGLARISSSYNEQFF,TGTGCCACCAGTAAGGGACTAGCTCGGATATCCAGCTCCTACAATGAGCAGTTCTTC
TRBJ2-1,-,few,TRBV7-9,CASSSRGPYNEQFF,TGTGCCAGCAGCTCCAGGGGCCCCTACAATGAGCAGTTCTTC
TRBJ1-1,-,-,TRBV6-6,CASSAGRYTEAFF,TGTGCCAGCAGTGCGGGGAGGTACACTGAAGCTTTCTTT
TRBJ2-3,TRBD2,-,TRBV4-3,CASSQDRRLAGDRDTQYF,TGCGCCAGCAGCCAAGATAGGCGACTAGCGGGAGATAGGGATACGCAGTATTTT